What follows describes a single TCR beta chain. The missing CDR3 end, 3 residues past where the read stops, is filled in from the germline J gene. The source of the sample is a study of T cells in women clearing cervical HPV infection. Only in-frame clones appear in the TCRdb table, and some are missing; sequencing was by immunoSEQ multiplex PCR. The sample data list tens of thousands of clones. Germline loops: CDR1 MDHEN, CDR2 SYDVKM. The CDR3 has 14 residues. With 3 bases clipped from V and 4 bases from J, the junction kept 5 bases outside the gene matches. This sequence joins TRBV28 and TRBJ2-5; 7 bases agree with TRBD2. This TCR was sampled from a woman between 18 and 69 years old with a cervical HPV16 infection that either progressed to CIN3+ or cleared (not recorded which). The specimen sequenced was blood buffy coat. This CDR3 reads CASSLGGSAETQYF. The part of the CDR3 DNA that was read is TGTGCCAGCAGTTTGGGGGGGTCTGCAGAGACC. Supplemented by reference TRBV28 and TRBJ2-5, the full variable domain reads DVKVTQSSRYLVKRTGEKVFLECVQDMDHENMFWYRQDPGLGLRLIYFSYDVKMKEKGDIPEGYSVSREKKERFSLILESASTNQTSMYLCASSLGGSAETQYFGPGTRLLVL.